The 9 T cell receptor beta chains below all came from one sample that was sequenced in a study of CD8+ T cells in alopecia areata. Specified treatment: oral pan-JAK inhibitor, 5-10 mg twice daily. It was cDNA, reverse transcribed from extracted RNA, that served as the sequencing template. Sequenced by immunoSEQ multiplex PCR; TCRdb stores in-frame clones only, minus some. The repertoire includes 180,000 or so clones, about 51% of them detected once, and about a tenth sits in the top ten. The material sequenced was CD8+ T cells sorted from blood, taken at approximately week 51, from a patient treated with tofacitinib. Receptors were obtained from a human donor with alopecia areata.

The V and J genes are TRBV30 and TRBJ1-2, with D possibly TRBD1 on 5 matching bases. From germline, CDR1 is GTSNPN and CDR2 SVGIG (reference sequence). V was pared by 2 bases and J by 4 bases, with 14 bases between. There are 14 residues in the CDR3. The CDR3 nucleotides are TGTGCCTGGAGTATGGTACAGGCCGTCTATGGCTACACCTTC. This codes for CAWSMVQAVYGYTF.

The V call is TRBV6-5, the J call TRBJ1-1; D is unclear. The germline CDR1 and CDR2 sequences are MNHEY and SVGAGI. This CDR3 contains 12 residues. V was pared by 6 bases and J by 6 bases, with 11 bases between. The CDR3 nucleotides are TGTGCCAGCAGCCCGGGTCGCCCTGAAGCTTTCTTT. This encodes CASSPGRPEAFF.

The genes are TRBV25-1 and TRBJ2-3, with 7 bases lining up with TRBD2. CDR3 length equals 14 residues. The J segment lost 8 bases and the V segment lost 5 bases, leaving 10 bases of the junction unmatched. Germline lookup yields CDR1 MGHDK and CDR2 SYGVNS. The CDR3, as DNA: TGTGCCAGCAGTCGTGGGGGGGGGATGGTTACGCAGTATTTT. Protein: CASSRGGGMVTQYF.

The rearrangement joins TRBV6-6 to TRBJ2-3, with 7 bases matching TRBD2. V trimming: 7 bases; J trimming: 0 bases; junction bases outside the gene matches: 1. Germline values: CDR1 MNHNY, CDR2 SVGAGI (reference sequence). The CDR3 is 13 residues long. The DNA for the CDR3 is TGTGCCAGCAATAGCGGGAGCACAGATACGCAGTATTTT. The encoded protein is CASNSGSTDTQYF.

This rearrangement joins TRBV5-1 to TRBJ2-2; weak D call: TRBD2 (5 bases). Germline values: CDR1 SGHRS, CDR2 YFSETQ. The V gene lost 4 bases and the J gene lost 7 bases, with 17 bases spanning the gap. The CDR3 sequence is 15 residues long. CDR3 sequence: CASSVGETFGGELFF. CDR3 DNA sequence: TGCGCCAGCAGCGTGGGAGAGACTTTTGGCGGGGAGCTGTTTTTT.

This clone was seen a handful of times. The CDR3, as DNA: TGTGCCATCATCACCGACCGCGACAATGAGCAGTTCTTC. It yields the protein CAIITDRDNEQFF. The chain is built from TRBV10-3 and TRBJ2-1; no clear D gene. The length of the CDR3 is 13 residues. V was shortened by 7 bases and J by 5 bases, with 12 bases between the two germline ends. Germline V gene lookup returns CDR1 ENHRY and CDR2 SYGVKD.

The J gene is TRBJ2-7, the V gene TRBV7-2; D could derive from TRBD1 or TRBD2 (5 bases each). The germline V gene has CDR1 SGHTA and CDR2 FQGNSA. V was clipped by 3 bases and J by 4 bases, with 19 bases between them. The CDR3 contains 16 residues. The CDR3 here is CASSFGIGTAKYEQYF. The CDR3 region has the DNA TGTGCCAGCAGCTTCGGGATTGGGACGGCCAAATACGAGCAGTACTTC.

The rearrangement links TRBV10-3 to TRBJ2-7, with TRBD2 identical over 12 bases. Per the germline V gene, CDR1 is ENHRY and CDR2 is SYGVKD. This CDR3 contains 15 residues. The V gene end was trimmed by 3 bases and the J gene end by 4 bases; junction bases not matched to a gene: 4. CDR3 DNA sequence: TGTGCCATCAGTGAAGGGCTAGCGGGGGGGTACGAGCAGTACTTC. Its translation: CAISEGLAGGYEQYF.

V is TRBV29-1 and J is TRBJ2-7; D is unresolved. CDR3 length equals 13 residues. V lost 3 bases to trimming and J lost 6 bases, with 15 bases between them. Per germline, CDR1 SQVTM and CDR2 ANQGSEA. The CDR3 sequence: CSVEWETVCEQYF. CDR3 nucleotides: TGCAGCGTTGAGTGGGAAACTGTCTGCGAGCAGTACTTC.